This is a list of T cell receptor beta chains from one sample in a study of technical replicates of blood from several donors. Sequencing was performed with immunoSEQ multiplex PCR; in TCRdb, only in-frame clones are kept and a portion is missing. Found here are 87,000 or so clones, about 90% of them singletons; the top ten hold about 0.27%. The sample taken for sequencing was T cells isolated from PBMCs. Every receptor here comes from a human donor in good health. Each CDR3 is given with its conserved first and last residue. Size is omitted from some rows. Given values are once, few, many or a class for expanded clones.

clone size,V gene,CDR3 length,CDR3 protein
NA,TRBV7-9,15,CASSLAGQGMGEQYF
NA,TRBV6-6,12,CASKGDTNEQYF
NA,TRBV5-1,16,CASSLVDRGNTGELFF
NA,TRBV5-6,14,CASSGGGFSYEQYF
NA,TRBV10-1,12,CASSDLYNEQFF
NA,TRBV7-7,14,CASSLGTGDQVQYF
NA,TRBV7-2,16,CASAERRTGWGEKLFF
once,TRBV7-6,16,CASSLVGDLGKDTQYF
NA,TRBV9,14,CASSTGTEGNIQYF
NA,TRBV4-1,11,CASSQGDEAFF
NA,TRBV18,16,CASSPLSGPEKYGYTF
NA,TRBV14,20,CASSQAQARQGVGSGNTIYF
NA,TRBV7-2,14,CASSPDWWNTEAFF
NA,TRBV7-9,16,CASSSPGTGRRETQYF
NA,TRBV11-3,19,CASSRSLSGTSGDQETQYF
NA,TRBV19,15,CASRETGLSNQPQHF
NA,TRBV5-6,18,CASSLFAVVYEREETQYF
NA,TRBV6-6,13,CASSQQGNTEAFF
NA,TRBV5-1,16,CASSLGQGSGANVLTF
few,TRBV29-1,11,CSVDSGTEAFF
NA,TRBV5-1,14,CASSGDRNTDTQYF
NA,TRBV7-6,16,CASSLIEGQGSGGYTF
NA,TRBV30,15,CAWSVWGPAKNIQYF
NA,TRBV2,14,CASSGQGLNTEAFF
NA,TRBV5-1,16,CASSHGTDGVTDTQYF
NA,TRBV10-2,15,CASRLTSGANNEQFF
NA,TRBV6-4,14,CASSVTLAVNEQFF
once,TRBV4-1,14,CASSHTGAPQPQHF
NA,TRBV6-5,16,CASSYSPRSSYNEQFF
NA,TRBV9,14,CASSASQGATEAFF
NA,TRBV2,14,CASSPTGIHQPQHF
NA,TRBV29-1,12,CSVRDSNQPQHF
NA,TRBV2,12,CASSGQLYEQYF
once,TRBV6-5,15,CASSYGTGTGDTQYF
once,TRBV5-1,15,CASKLLQGPSYEQYF
once,TRBV19,16,CASSIVRVGTDYGYTF
NA,TRBV4-1,17,CASSQDATGLEYNEQFF
NA,TRBV6-1,16,CASSEARTGGNQPQHF
NA,TRBV28,14,CASSLLSRNQPQHF
NA,TRBV5-5,13,CASSFGNNYGYTF
NA,TRBV28,13,CASQGAGTGELFF
NA,TRBV5-4,17,CASSLETPYDRGQTQYF
NA,TRBV15,15,CATSRELAARYEQYF
NA,TRBV11-2,14,CASSWNRGYTEAFF
NA,TRBV13,16,CASSLWGLAGDGTQYF
NA,TRBV5-1,16,CASSSGGGSIKETQYF
once,TRBV5-1,13,CASSFSDRKEAFF
NA,TRBV27,15,CASTNGGWSGDTQYF
NA,TRBV5-1,14,CASSPSTLSYGYTF
NA,TRBV5-4,16,CASSSGLAGVGDTQYF
NA,TRBV7-9,16,CASSLVPGTTNEKLFF
NA,TRBV7-9,16,CASSPRGLLGTDTQYF
NA,TRBV6-5,12,CASSRDFYGYTF
NA,TRBV30,15,CAWTAPSQGESPLHF